This T cell receptor beta chain was captured in a study of shared clonotypes between healthy human individuals. A deep-level run was used for the assay. Authors' analysis steps: Junction-only immunoSEQ sequences carried no quality scores, so filtering differed. Assay used: immunoSEQ multiplex PCR; TCRdb lists only in-frame clones, some missing. V, J and clone size are taken as reported in that table, and D and trimming were inferred from the DNA itself. The sample lists about 2 million clones, approximately 95% occurring once. The study separated CD4+ cells into CD45RA+ naive and CD45RA-negative memory subsets. The CDR3 loop spans 15 amino acids. The V gene's germline CDR1 is SGHRS and CDR2 YFSETQ. V dropped 1 base and J dropped 4 bases, with 14 bases sitting between them.

J is TRBJ2-5 and V is TRBV5-1, with D maybe TRBD2 (6 bases). The TCR was taken from a man younger than 35 in good health. Specimen: naive CD4+ T cells sorted from blood. Regarding subset: CD45RA+ positively selected. In nucleotides, the CDR3 is TGCGCCAGCAGCTTGACTCGTCGGGAGAGAGAGACCCAGTACTTC. Amino acids: CASSLTRRERETQYF. The variable domain in full, completed from reference TRBV5-1 and TRBJ2-5, reads KAGVTQTPRYLIKTRGQQVTLSCSPISGHRSVSWYQQTPGQGLQFLFEYFSETQRNKGNFPGRFSGRQFSNSRSEMNVSTLELGDSALYLCASSLTRRERETQYFGPGTRLLVL.